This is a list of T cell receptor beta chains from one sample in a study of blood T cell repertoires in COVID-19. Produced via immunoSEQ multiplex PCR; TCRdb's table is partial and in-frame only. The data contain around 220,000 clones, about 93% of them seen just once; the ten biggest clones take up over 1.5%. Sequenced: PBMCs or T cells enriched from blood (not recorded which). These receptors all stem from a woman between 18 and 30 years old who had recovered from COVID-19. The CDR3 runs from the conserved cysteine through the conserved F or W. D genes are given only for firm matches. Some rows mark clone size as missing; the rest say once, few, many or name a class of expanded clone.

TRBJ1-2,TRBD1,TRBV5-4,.,TGTGCCAGCAGCCAGCAGGGGGCTTACTATGGCTACACCTTC,CASSQQGAYYGYTF
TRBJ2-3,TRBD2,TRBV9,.,TGTGCCAGCAGCGTAGCCCCTAGCGGGTCGGGTACAGATACGCAGTATTTT,CASSVAPSGSGTDTQYF
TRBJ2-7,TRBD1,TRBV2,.,TGTGCCAGCAGCCGGCCGGGGACAGGCTCCTACGAGCAGTACTTC,CASSRPGTGSYEQYF
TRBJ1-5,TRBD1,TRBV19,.,TGTGCCAGTAGTACATTAAAGGGGGCCAATCAGCCCCAGCATTTT,CASSTLKGANQPQHF
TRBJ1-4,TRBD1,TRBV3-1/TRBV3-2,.,TGTGCCAGCAGCCAGTCACAGGGGGAAAAACTGTTTTTT,CASSQSQGEKLFF
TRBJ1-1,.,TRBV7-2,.,TGTGCCAGCTCCGGGATAAAGGCAGTCGAAGCTTTCTTT,CASSGIKAVEAFF
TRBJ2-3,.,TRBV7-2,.,TGTGCCAGCAACATGAGGGCAGATACGCAGTATTTT,CASNMRADTQYF
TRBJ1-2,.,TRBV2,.,TGTGCCAGCAGTAAAGGATCCACCGCGGACTATGGCTACACCTTC,CASSKGSTADYGYTF
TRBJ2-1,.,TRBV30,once,TGTGCCTGGAGTGTCCCAGGGGACCCCTCTGGGTGGAATGAGCAGTTCTTC,CAWSVPGDPSGWNEQFF
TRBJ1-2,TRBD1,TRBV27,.,TGTGCCAGCAGTAATCCAGGGGGTCGAGGCTACACCTTC,CASSNPGGRGYTF
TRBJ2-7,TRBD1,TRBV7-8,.,TGTGCCAGCAGCTTAGACAGGGGTTTCTACGAGCAGTACTTC,CASSLDRGFYEQYF
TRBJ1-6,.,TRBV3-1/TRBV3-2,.,TGTGCCAGCAGCCAGGGGGCGAGGAATTCACCCCTCCACTTT,CASSQGARNSPLHF
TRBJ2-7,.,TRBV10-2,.,TGCGCCAGCTGGGGGCAGGGGAGTCAGTCCTACGAGCAGTACTTC,CASWGQGSQSYEQYF
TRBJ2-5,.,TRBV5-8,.,TGTGCCAGCAAACGGGGGGAGACCCAGTACTTC,CASKRGETQYF
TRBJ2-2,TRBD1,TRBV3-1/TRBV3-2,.,TGTGCCAGCCTAGGGGGCCCCCTCCCAGGGGAGCTGTTTTTT,CASLGGPLPGELFF
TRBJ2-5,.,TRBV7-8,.,TGTGCCAGCAGCTTAGTCAGGACTGAAAGCCAGTACTTC,CASSLVRTESQYF
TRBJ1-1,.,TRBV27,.,TGTGCCAGCAAGCTCGGAAGGGGGTACCCAGATAACACTGAAGCTTTCTTT,CASKLGRGYPDNTEAFF
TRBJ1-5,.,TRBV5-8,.,TGTGCCAGCAGCTTCGGGACTTATAGCAATCAGCCCCAGCATTTT,CASSFGTYSNQPQHF
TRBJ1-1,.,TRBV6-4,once,TGTGCCAGCAGTGACTCAGGGGAGGACACTGAAGCTTTCTTT,CASSDSGEDTEAFF
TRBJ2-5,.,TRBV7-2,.,TGTGCCAGCAGAGCAATAGAGACCCAGTACTTC,CASRAIETQYF
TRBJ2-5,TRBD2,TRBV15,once,TGTGCCACCAGCAGAAACCTCCGGGAGGGGGAGACCCAGTACTTC,CATSRNLREGETQYF
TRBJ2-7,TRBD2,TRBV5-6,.,TGTGCCAGCAGCGCGTTAACTAGCGGCTACGAGCAGTACTTC,CASSALTSGYEQYF
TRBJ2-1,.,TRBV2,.,TGTGCCACTTCGGGGGACAATGAGCAGTTCTTC,CATSGDNEQFF
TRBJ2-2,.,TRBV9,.,TGTGCCAGCAGCGTAGACGGGAGCGGTAGCACCGGGGAGCTGTTTTTT,CASSVDGSGSTGELFF
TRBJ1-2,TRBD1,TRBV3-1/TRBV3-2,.,TGTGCCAGCAGCCAAGGGGGACAGAACTATGGCTACACCTTC,CASSQGGQNYGYTF